This T cell receptor beta chain was documented in a study of CDR3 diversity in severe acne. The table lists this clonotype with many counts. The CDR3 sequence is 11 residues long. Trimming removed 5 bases at V and 7 bases at J, with 6 bases between. Germline CDR1 and CDR2: ENHRY and SYGVKD. TCRdb re-called the PCR reads with MiXCR, one entry per CDR3 protein. The sample carries roughly 79,000 distinct CDR3 sequences, around 54% recorded once. V is TRBV10-3 and J is TRBJ2-1, with D possibly TRBD1 on 6 matching bases. This sequence originates from a male donor with severe acne vulgaris. Input material: blood. The CDR3 here is CAISRGNEQFF. Written as DNA, the CDR3 is TGTGCCATCAGTAGGGGGAATGAGCAGTTCTTC.